The T cell receptor (beta chain) described here comes from a study of regulatory T cells in long-lasting Graves disease. At least ten counts were recorded for this clonotype. In building TCR beta libraries, iRepertoire HTBI primers were used together with Arm-PCR of CDR3 regions. TCRdb itself ran the multiplex PCR reads through MiXCR, one entry per CDR3 protein. The sample consists of roughly 610,000 distinct CDR3 sequences, less than 20% of them appearing once. Regarding time point: newly diagnosed GD, antithyroid drugs for less than 3 months. RNA from PBMCs was the source of the TCR library. As a group, patients came from one endocrinology department in Xi'an, China. There are 12 residues in the CDR3. V lost 11 bases and J 4 bases, leaving 11 bases between the germline ends. Germline V gives CDR1 WSHSY, CDR2 SAAADI. These sequences were also reported in another study, on T cells in Graves' hyperthyroidism and ophthalmopathy. This second study says: Across 18 months, stable Graves' hyperthyroidism was marked by no progression to ophthalmopathy. A first-round RT-PCR of the TCR CDR3 used the HTBI primer set. Blood also held most thyroid clonotypes expanded beyond 0.001.

This sequence originates from a woman aged 25 to 39 with Graves disease. V and J are TRBV10-2 and TRBJ1-4, with TRBD1 as a possible D gene (5 bases). The material was peripheral blood mononuclear cells (PBMCs), obtained at new diagnosis, from a patient treated with antithyroid drugs. The CDR3 loop reads CAVGTGNEKLFF. Here the CDR3 DNA reads TGCGCCGTGGGGACGGGTAATGAAAAACTGTTTTTT.